This T cell receptor beta chain was sequenced for a study of T cells in Graves' hyperthyroidism and ophthalmopathy. Study conclusions and caveats: Most thyroid clonotypes expanded above 0.001 appeared in blood too. Ophthalmopathy was told apart from stable hyperthyroidism by a 13 V-J model. Model predictions of ophthalmopathy came a median approximately seven months before onset.

PBMCs were obtained from roughly 10 ml fresh peripheral blood. Using RNA transcripts as the source, TCR beta CDR3 regions were amplified. The primer set for the first-round RT-PCR of the TCR CDR3 was HTBI. From the multiplex PCR reads, TCRdb called clonotypes with MiXCR, one entry per CDR3 protein. The sample comprises over 500,000 distinct CDR3 sequences, 14% of which are singletons, and roughly 14% rests with the top ten. Germline-derived CDR1 and CDR2 are MNHEY and SVGAGI. The CDR3 has 17 residues. V shed 2 bases and J 1 base; nucleotides not matched to a gene: 8. This clonotype showed up many times. The antigen is unknown.

This TCR came from a woman aged 40 to 55 with Graves' hyperthyroidism. Sequencing used blood. The rearrangement joins TRBV6-5 to TRBJ2-1; 7 bases are shared with TRBD1. This chain's CDR3 is CASSYGIRDRSYNEQFF. As DNA, the CDR3 is TGTGCCAGCAGTTACGGGATCCGGGACAGATCCTACAATGAGCAGTTCTTC.